This T cell receptor beta chain comes out of a study of blood T cell repertoires in COVID-19. TCRdb keeps only in-frame clones here, not all; method: immunoSEQ multiplex PCR. The sample holds approximately 460,000 clones, 75% to 90% seen once. Trimming pared 3 bases from V and 7 bases from J, leaving 15 bases between. Per the germline V gene, CDR1 is KGHSH and CDR2 is LQKENI. CDR3 length: 14 amino acids. The genes are TRBV18 and TRBJ2-5, with a possible D match to TRBD2 (6 bases). The specimen was peripheral blood. The clonotype comes from a young man with COVID-19, enrolled during active disease. DNA of the CDR3: TGTGCCAGCTCACCTCTAGCGCCGGGAGTGACCCAGTACTTC. It yields the protein CASSPLAPGVTQYF.